This T cell receptor beta chain is from a study of long-term antiretroviral therapy in people with HIV. The V end was cut by 3 bases, the J end by 0 bases, with 10 bases between. The length of the CDR3 is 16 residues. Germline V CDR1 and CDR2: SGHDT, YYEEEE. The run of the v3.0 immunoSEQ assay was at survey level. Only in-frame clones appear in the TCRdb table, and some are missing; sequencing was by immunoSEQ multiplex PCR. The profile shows about 23,000 clones, over 80% of them singletons. This chain uses TRBV5-6 with TRBJ2-6; D is perhaps TRBD1 (5 bases). The source is a man aged 45-65 years with HIV. The sequencing here drew on unsorted PBMCs, taken 0.4 years after starting antiretroviral therapy. DNA for the CDR3: TGTGCCAGCAGCTCAAGACAGACCTCTGGGGCCAACGTCCTGACTTTC. Protein product: CASSSRQTSGANVLTF. The full variable domain, in which reference TRBV5-6 and TRBJ2-6 provide the parts outside the CDR3, is DAGVTQSPTHLIKTRGQQVTLRCSPKSGHDTVSWYQQALGQGPQFIFQYYEEEERQRGNFPDRFSGHQFPNYSSELNVNALLLGDSALYLCASSSRQTSGANVLTFGAGSRLTVL.